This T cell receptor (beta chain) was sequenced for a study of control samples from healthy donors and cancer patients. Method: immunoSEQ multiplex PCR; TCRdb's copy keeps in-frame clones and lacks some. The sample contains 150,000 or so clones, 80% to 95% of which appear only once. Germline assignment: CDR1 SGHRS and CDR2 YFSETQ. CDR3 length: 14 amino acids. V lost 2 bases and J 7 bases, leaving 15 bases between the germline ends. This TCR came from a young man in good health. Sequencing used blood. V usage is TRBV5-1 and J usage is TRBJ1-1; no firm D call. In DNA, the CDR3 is TGCGCCAGCAGCTTAGACACGGGAATCCGTGAAGCTTTCTTT. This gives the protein CASSLDTGIREAFF.